Ten or more counts support the clone carrying this T cell receptor (beta chain). Its antigen is undetermined. Template-switching 5'RACE yielded the TCR cDNA; a universal primer site and UMIs were added in the process. TCRdb re-analysed the 5' RACE reads in MiXCR, keeping a single row per CDR3 protein. Altogether fewer than 350,000 distinct CDR3 sequences are present, around 3.6% being singletons, with the ten largest covering around a quarter. This specimen belongs to a study of T cells after yellow fever vaccination. Study details: The SMART-Seq v4 Ultra Low Input method served to prepare the low-cell-number fractions.

This CDR3 region has 13 residues. CDR1 and CDR2 (germline): DFQATT, SNEGSKA (reference sequence). Trimming cost V 5 bases and J 0 bases, with 7 bases left between them. Study results and caveats: Post-booster repertoires contained most primary-vaccination clones again (about 95% CD4, 88% CD8). The bulk population could contribute abundant contaminating clonotypes to FACS-sorted repertoires.

This sequence originates from a man aged 18 to 30 who received the YFV17D yellow fever vaccine. The J gene is TRBJ2-2, the V gene TRBV20-1; D unclear. The sample was PBMCs, taken on the day of the yellow fever booster vaccination. CDR3 DNA sequence: TGCAGTGCTCGCCCGACGAACACCGGGGAGCTGTTTTTT. It is translated as CSARPTNTGELFF.